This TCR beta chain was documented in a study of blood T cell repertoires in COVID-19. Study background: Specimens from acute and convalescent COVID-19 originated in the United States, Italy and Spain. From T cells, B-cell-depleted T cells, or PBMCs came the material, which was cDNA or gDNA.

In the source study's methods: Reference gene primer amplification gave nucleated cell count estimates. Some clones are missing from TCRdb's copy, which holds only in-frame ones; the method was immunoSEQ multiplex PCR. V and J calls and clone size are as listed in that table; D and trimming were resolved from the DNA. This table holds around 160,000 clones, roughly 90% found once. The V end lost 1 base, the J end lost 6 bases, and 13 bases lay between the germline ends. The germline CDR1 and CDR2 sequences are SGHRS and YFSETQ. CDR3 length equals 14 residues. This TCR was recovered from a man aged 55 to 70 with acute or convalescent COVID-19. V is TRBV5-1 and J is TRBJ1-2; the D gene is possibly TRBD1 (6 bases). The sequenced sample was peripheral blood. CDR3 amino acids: CASSLWAGENGYTF. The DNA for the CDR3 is TGCGCCAGCAGCTTGTGGGCAGGGGAGAATGGCTACACCTTC.